The 5 T cell receptor beta chains given below trace back to one sample, sequenced in a study of blood T cell repertoires in COVID-19. Generated by immunoSEQ multiplex PCR, the TCRdb table keeps only in-frame clones and is missing some. The sample carries 200,000 to 250,000 clones, more than 85% recorded once. The material sequenced was peripheral blood. These receptors originate from a woman in her forties or fifties with COVID-19, enrolled during active disease.

The chain joins TRBV10-2 to TRBJ1-5; 9 positions match TRBD1. With V trimmed by 3 bases and J by 7 bases, 7 bases remained unmatched. Germline assignment: CDR1 WSHSY and CDR2 SAAADI. This CDR3 comprises 15 residues. CDR3 protein: CASSEATGGGQPQHF. Written as DNA, the CDR3 is TGCGCCAGCAGTGAAGCGACAGGGGGGGGACAGCCCCAGCATTTT.

This chain links TRBV19 with TRBJ1-1, with D perhaps matching TRBD1 (5 bases). V lost 7 bases to trimming and J lost 5 bases, with 17 bases between them. CDR3 length: 14 residues. The germline gives CDR1 LNHDA, CDR2 SQIVND (reference sequence). The CDR3 loop is CASTRIPGGTEAFF. The CDR3 DNA sequence: TGTGCCAGTACTCGGATCCCGGGGGGGACTGAAGCTTTCTTT.

The V call is TRBV15, the J call TRBJ2-2, with 10 positions matching TRBD1. The trim removed 1 base at V and 4 bases at J, leaving 3 bases unmatched. The CDR3 is made up of 16 amino acids. From germline, CDR1 is LNHNV and CDR2 YYDKDF (reference sequence). The CDR3 sequence: CATSRGQGAVTGELFF. The CDR3 DNA reads as TGTGCCACCAGCAGAGGACAGGGGGCTGTCACCGGGGAGCTGTTTTTT.

The CDR3 here is CASSQGTSATGELFF. As DNA, the CDR3 is TGTGCCAGCAGCCAAGGGACTAGCGCCACCGGGGAGCTGTTTTTT. The V and J genes are TRBV3-1 (or the pseudogene TRBV3-2) and TRBJ2-2, with TRBD2 matching over 9 bases. V was clipped by 1 base and J by 4 bases; unmatched bases: 1. This CDR3 has 15 residues. Germline V CDR1 and CDR2: LGHDT, YNNKEL (reference sequence).

The chain combines TRBV9 with TRBJ2-2; D ambiguous. The CDR3 length is 14 residues. In germline, CDR1 is SGDLS, CDR2 YYNGEE. Trimming removed 5 bases at V and 6 bases at J, with 14 bases between. The CDR3 DNA reads TGTGCCAGCAGAAATAGTCCAATGGCCGGGGAGCTGTTTTTT. Its translation is CASRNSPMAGELFF.